The 4 T cell receptor beta chains presented below share a single source sample, sequenced in a study of cytomegalovirus exposure and HLA in healthy donors. PCR primers comprised 60 Vbeta and 13 Jbeta primers. Clones were sequenced by immunoSEQ multiplex PCR, and TCRdb holds only the in-frame ones, with some missing. The sample records 150,000 to 200,000 clones, around 80% being singletons. Sequencing was done on a sample of PBMCs. These receptors were taken from a woman aged 35 to 49 in good health and CMV-seronegative.

V gene TRBV25-1 combines with J gene TRBJ2-3, with D perhaps matching TRBD2 (6 bases). Germline V gene sequence: CDR1 MGHDK, CDR2 SYGVNS. Trimming pared 6 bases from V and 6 bases from J, leaving 10 bases between. The CDR3 totals 12 residues. CDR3 amino acids: CASSRGTDTQYF. Here the CDR3 DNA reads TGTGCCAGCAGCCGGGGGACGGATACGCAGTATTTT.

The chain combines TRBV5-1 with TRBJ1-3, with TRBD1 identical over 7 bases. Germline V CDR1 and CDR2: SGHRS, YFSETQ. The CDR3 covers 17 residues. The V and J ends lost 3 bases and 0 bases, in that order; junction bases with no gene match: 9. The CDR3: CASSSTGTDYSGNTIYF. CDR3 DNA: TGCGCCAGCAGCTCCACCGGGACAGACTACTCTGGAAACACCATATATTTT.

V is TRBV9 and J is TRBJ2-2; D is possibly TRBD1 (6 bases). The CDR3 consists of 13 residues. Trimming left V 3 bases short and J 3 bases short, with 6 bases between. Germline CDR1 is SGDLS and CDR2 is YYNGEE. CDR3: CASSEGDTGELFF. CDR3 bases: TGTGCCAGCAGCGAGGGGGACACCGGGGAGCTGTTTTTT.

The chain carries TRBV7-6 and TRBJ1-4, with D maybe TRBD1 (6 bases). CDR3 size: 13 residues. Germline V gene data show CDR1 as SGHVS and CDR2 as FNYEAQ. V was trimmed by 5 bases and J by 6 bases, leaving 10 bases between them. This chain's CDR3 is CASSAYRDEKLFF. CDR3 sequence (DNA): TGTGCCAGCAGCGCCTACAGGGATGAAAAACTGTTTTTT.